This TCR beta chain was recovered during a study of T cell repertoires in cytomegalovirus infection (dated by TCRdb to the late 2010s). Regarding the research as a whole: Because public TCR beta signatures pointed to carriage of CMV infection together with the matching HLA type, the HLA type of each donor mattered for the analysis.

After removal of 3 bases from V and 0 bases from J, the junction retains 4 bases not matched to a gene. The CDR3 starts with the cysteine, ends with the phenylalanine, and has 15 residues. Kept here is only the CDR3 DNA, which spans 45 bases and is read in frame from base 1. Via the germline V gene, CDR1 is SGHTA and CDR2 FQGNSA. This clonotype occurred many times. Its antigen target is currently unknown. No base quality values were provided; no much bigger clone lies one nucleotide off. The research as a whole found: Carriers of CMV infection plus the relevant HLA type were discriminated by the cumulative frequency of public TCR beta family members in the study cohort and in an independent approximately 360-donor cohort. The ex vivo response was dominated by HLA-C-restricted CMV-specific TCR beta clonotypes, which also provided the single most frequent clonotype in two of eight donors.

Sequencing was performed on an Illumina HiSeq 1500. Through fastp at Q25 and MiXCR, TCRdb rebuilt clones from the public reads, retaining in-frame beta chains. Every CDR3 protein is listed once, alongside the most common genes and DNA of its rows. Within this sample are approximately 190,000 distinct CDR3 sequences, with roughly 9.8% of them counted one time only. About 5% of the sample is in the top ten clones. Specimen: PBMCs. The sequence came from a human donor in good health (CMV status not recorded). Some clones in this sample may be carry-over from other donors' samples. This receptor chain uses TRBV7-2 and TRBJ2-7; TRBD2 lines up with 8 middle nucleotides. In nucleotide form, the sequence is TGTGCCAGCAGCTTGGCACGGGGGGGCTCCTACGAGCAGTACTTC. The encoded protein is CASSLARGGSYEQYF.